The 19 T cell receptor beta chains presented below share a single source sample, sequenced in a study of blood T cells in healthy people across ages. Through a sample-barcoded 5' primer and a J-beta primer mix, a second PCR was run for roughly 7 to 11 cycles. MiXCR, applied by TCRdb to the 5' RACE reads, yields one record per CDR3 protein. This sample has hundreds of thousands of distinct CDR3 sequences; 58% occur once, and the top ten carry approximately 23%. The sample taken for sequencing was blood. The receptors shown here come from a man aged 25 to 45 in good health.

Written as DNA, the CDR3 is TGCAGTGCTAGAGAGAGGTTAACGTCCTACGAGCAGTACTTC. Its protein product is CSARERLTSYEQYF. The chain has TRBV20-1 and TRBJ2-7; D is uncertain. Trimming took 0 bases from V and 1 from J, leaving 10 bases between them. Per germline, CDR1 DFQATT and CDR2 SNEGSKA (reference sequence). The CDR3 length is 14 residues.

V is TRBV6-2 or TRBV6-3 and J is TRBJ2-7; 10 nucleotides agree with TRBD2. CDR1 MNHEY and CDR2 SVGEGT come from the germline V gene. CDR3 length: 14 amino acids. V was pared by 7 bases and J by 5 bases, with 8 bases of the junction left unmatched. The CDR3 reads CASKSSGSVNEQYF. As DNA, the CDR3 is TGTGCCAGCAAATCTAGCGGGAGTGTAAACGAGCAGTACTTC.

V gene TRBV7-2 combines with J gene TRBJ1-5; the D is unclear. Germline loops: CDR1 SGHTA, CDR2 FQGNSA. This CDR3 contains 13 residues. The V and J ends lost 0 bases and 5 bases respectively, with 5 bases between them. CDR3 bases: TGTGCCAGCAGCTTAGCGGTGGATCAGCCCCAGCATTTT. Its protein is CASSLAVDQPQHF.

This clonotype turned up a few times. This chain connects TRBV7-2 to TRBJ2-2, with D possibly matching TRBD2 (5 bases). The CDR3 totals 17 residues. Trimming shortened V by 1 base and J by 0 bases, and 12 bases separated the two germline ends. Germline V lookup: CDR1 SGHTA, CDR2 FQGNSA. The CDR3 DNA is TGTGCCAGCAGCTTAGGAGTTAGTAGCGCGAACACCGGGGAGCTGTTTTTT. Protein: CASSLGVSSANTGELFF.

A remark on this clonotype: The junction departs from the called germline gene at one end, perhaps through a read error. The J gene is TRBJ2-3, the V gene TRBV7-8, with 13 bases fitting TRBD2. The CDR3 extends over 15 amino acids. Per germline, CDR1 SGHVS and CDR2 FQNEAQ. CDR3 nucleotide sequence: TGTGCCAGCAGCCTAGGACTAGCGGGGGTGTATACGCGGTATTTT. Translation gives CASSLGLAGVYTRYF. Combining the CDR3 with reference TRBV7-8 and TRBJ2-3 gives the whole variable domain GAGVSQSPRYKVAKRGQDVALRCDPISGHVSLFWYQQALGQGPEFLTYFQNEAQLDKSGLPSDRFFAERPEGSVSTLKIQRTQQEDSAVYLCASSLGLAGVYTRYFGPGTRLTVL.

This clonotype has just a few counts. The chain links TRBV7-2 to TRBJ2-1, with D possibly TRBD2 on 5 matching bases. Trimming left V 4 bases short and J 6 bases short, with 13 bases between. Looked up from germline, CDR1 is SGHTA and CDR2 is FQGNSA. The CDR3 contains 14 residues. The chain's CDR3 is CASSSGSVSNEQFF. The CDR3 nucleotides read TGTGCCAGCAGCTCGGGATCGGTGAGCAATGAGCAGTTCTTC.

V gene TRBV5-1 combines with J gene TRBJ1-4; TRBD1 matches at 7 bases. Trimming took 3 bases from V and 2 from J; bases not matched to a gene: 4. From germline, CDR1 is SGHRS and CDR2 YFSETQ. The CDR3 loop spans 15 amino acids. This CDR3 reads CASSSGDSTNEKLFF. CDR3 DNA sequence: TGCGCCAGCAGCTCGGGGGACAGTACTAATGAAAAACTGTTTTTT.

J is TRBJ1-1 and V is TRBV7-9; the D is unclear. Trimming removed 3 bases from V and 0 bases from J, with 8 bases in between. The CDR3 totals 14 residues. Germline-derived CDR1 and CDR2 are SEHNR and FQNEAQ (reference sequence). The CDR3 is CASSLQLLNTEAFF. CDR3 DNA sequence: TGTGCCAGCAGCTTGCAGCTCTTGAACACTGAAGCTTTCTTT.

CDR3 amino acids: CASSLGLGAYSYEQYF. Written as DNA, the CDR3 is TGCGCCAGCAGCTTGGGGCTAGGCGCATACTCCTACGAGCAGTACTTC. The chain recombines TRBV5-1 with TRBJ2-7, with D unclear. Trimming cost V 0 bases and J 0 bases, with 13 bases left between them. CDR3 size: 16 residues. CDR1 SGHRS and CDR2 YFSETQ come from the germline V gene.

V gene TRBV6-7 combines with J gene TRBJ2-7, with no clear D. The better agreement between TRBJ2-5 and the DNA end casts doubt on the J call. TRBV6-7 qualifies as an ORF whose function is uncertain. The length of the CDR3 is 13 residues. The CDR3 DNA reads TGTGCCAGCAGTTCGTTTATGGTGGAGACCCAGTACTTC. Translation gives CASSSFMVETQYF.

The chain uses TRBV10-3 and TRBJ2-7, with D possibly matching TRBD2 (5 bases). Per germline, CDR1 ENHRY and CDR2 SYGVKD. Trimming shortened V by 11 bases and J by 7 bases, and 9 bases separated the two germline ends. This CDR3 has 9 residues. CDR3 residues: CAPRGEQYF. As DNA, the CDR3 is TGTGCCCCTCGAGGGGAGCAGTACTTC.

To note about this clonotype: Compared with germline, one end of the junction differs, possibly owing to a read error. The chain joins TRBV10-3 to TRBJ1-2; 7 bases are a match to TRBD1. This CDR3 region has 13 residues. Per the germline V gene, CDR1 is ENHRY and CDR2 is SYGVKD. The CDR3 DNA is TGTGCCATCAGTGACCCTGACAGGGTTGGCTGCACCTTC. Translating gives CAISDPDRVGCTF.

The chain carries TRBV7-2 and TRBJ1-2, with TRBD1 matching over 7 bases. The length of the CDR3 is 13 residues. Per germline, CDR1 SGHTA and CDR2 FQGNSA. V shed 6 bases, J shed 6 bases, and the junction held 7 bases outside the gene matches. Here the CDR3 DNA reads TGTGCCAGCAGACTACTCACAGGGGATGGCTACACCTTC. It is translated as CASRLLTGDGYTF.

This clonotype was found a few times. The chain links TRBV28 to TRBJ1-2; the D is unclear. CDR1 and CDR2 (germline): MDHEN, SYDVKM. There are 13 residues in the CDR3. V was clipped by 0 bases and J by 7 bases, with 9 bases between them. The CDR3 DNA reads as TGTGCCAGCAGTTTATGGGGCGGCGGTGGCTACACCTTC. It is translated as CASSLWGGGGYTF.

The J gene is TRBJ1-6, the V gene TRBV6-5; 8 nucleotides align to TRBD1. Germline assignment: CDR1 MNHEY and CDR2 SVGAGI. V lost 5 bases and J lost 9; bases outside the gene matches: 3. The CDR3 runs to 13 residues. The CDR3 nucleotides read TGTGCCAGCAGTAACAGGGGGGGTTCACCCCTCCACTTT. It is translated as CASSNRGGSPLHF.

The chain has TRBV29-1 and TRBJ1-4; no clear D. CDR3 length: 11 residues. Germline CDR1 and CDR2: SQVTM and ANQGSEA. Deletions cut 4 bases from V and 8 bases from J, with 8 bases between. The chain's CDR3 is CSVVRKEKLFF. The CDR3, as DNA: TGCAGCGTTGTAAGAAAAGAAAAACTGTTTTTT.

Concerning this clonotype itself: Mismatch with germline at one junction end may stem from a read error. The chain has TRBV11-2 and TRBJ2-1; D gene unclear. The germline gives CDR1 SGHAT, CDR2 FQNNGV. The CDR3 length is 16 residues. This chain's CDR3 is CASSLWMTSSYNGQFF. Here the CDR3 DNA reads TGTGCCAGCAGCTTATGGATGACTTCCTCCTACAATGGGCAGTTCTTC.

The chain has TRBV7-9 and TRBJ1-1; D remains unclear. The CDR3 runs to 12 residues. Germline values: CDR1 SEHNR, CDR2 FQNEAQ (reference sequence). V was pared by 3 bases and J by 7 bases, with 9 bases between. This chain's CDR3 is CASSFVSGEAFF. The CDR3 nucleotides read TGTGCCAGCAGCTTTGTGTCGGGTGAAGCTTTCTTT.

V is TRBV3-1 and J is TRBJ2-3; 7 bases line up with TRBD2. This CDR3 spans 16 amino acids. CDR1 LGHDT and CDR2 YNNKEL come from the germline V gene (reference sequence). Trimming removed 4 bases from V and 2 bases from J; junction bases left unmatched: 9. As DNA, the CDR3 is TGTGCCAGCAGCCGACTAACTAGCGCCAACACAGATACGCAGTATTTT. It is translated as CASSRLTSANTDTQYF.